The clone carrying this TCR beta chain was seen a few times. Antigen unknown. These data belong to a study of T cells in localized non-small cell lung cancer. Generated by immunoSEQ multiplex PCR, the TCRdb table keeps only in-frame clones and is missing some. The sample includes 72,000 or so clones, 86% of them seen just once. This CDR3 has 12 residues. The germline CDR1 and CDR2 sequences are SGHTA and FQGNSA. Between the trimmed V and J ends, which lost 4 bases and 0 bases, there was a span of 3 bases. The study, taken as a whole, reports: Longer overall survival was linked to higher blood T cell density. When the top 100 tumor clones were examined, a median about 60 of them also appeared in the adjacent lung, which was paired and uninvolved.

The sequencing used peripheral blood, collected before any cancer treatment. The sequence came from an older male donor with stage III squamous cell lung carcinoma. The chain couples TRBV7-2 to TRBJ1-1, with unresolved D. Here the CDR3 DNA reads TGTGCCAGCAGCTCAGTGAACACTGAAGCTTTCTTT. Its translation is CASSSVNTEAFF.